The entry below describes one T cell receptor (beta chain). The antigen is unknown. Once extracted for a subset, genomic DNA was divided evenly among several immunoSEQ plates. Repertoires were generated with immunoSEQ multiplex PCR, while TCRdb's copy carries only in-frame clones and drops some. The sample has roughly 2.2 million clones; over 90% are singletons. The study drew all its donors from Caucasian adults living in Nashville, Tennessee. The CDR3 has 12 residues. Germline V gives CDR1 MDHEN, CDR2 SYDVKM. V was trimmed by 6 bases and J by 6 bases, leaving 11 bases between them. The entry originates in a study of shared clonotypes between healthy human individuals. Study results and limitations: Limited genetic and exposure-history diversity came from having few donors. A handful of donors showed sharing of around 5% of naive CD4 clonotypes.

The genes are TRBV28 and TRBJ1-1; no clear D gene. Sequenced sample: naive CD4+ T cells from PBMCs. Subset defined: CD45RA+ positively selected. The origin of this receptor is a young man in good health. Some clones in this sample may be carry-over from other donors' samples. The CDR3 coding sequence is TGTGCCAGCAGGGGGTTTCGTGCTGAAGCTTTCTTT. Amino acids: CASRGFRAEAFF. Based on the CDR3 plus reference TRBV28 and TRBJ1-1, the full variable domain is DVKVTQSSRYLVKRTGEKVFLECVQDMDHENMFWYRQDPGLGLRLIYFSYDVKMKEKGDIPEGYSVSREKKERFSLILESASTNQTSMYLCASRGFRAEAFFGQGTRLTVV.